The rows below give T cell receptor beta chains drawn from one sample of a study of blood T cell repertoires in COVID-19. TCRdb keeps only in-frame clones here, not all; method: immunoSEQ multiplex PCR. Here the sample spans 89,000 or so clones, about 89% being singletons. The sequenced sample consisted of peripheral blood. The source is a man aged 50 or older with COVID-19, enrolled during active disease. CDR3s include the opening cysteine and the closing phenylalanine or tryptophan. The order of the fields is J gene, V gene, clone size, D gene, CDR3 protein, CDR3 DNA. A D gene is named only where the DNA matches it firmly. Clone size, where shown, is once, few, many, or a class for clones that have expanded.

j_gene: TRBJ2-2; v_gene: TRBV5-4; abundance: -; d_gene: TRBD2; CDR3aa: CASSLSSGGTLNTGELFF; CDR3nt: TGTGCCAGCAGCTTGAGTAGCGGGGGGACGTTAAACACCGGGGAGCTGTTTTTT
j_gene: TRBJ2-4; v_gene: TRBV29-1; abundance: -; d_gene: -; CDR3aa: CSVRGAEAKNIQYF; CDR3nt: TGCAGCGTTCGGGGGGCCGAGGCCAAAAACATTCAGTACTTC
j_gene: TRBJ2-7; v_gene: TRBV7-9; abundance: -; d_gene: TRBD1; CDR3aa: CASSSRDRDHEQYF; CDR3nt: TGTGCCAGCAGCTCCCGGGACAGGGACCACGAGCAGTACTTC
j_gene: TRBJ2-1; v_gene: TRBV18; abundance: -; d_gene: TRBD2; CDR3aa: CASSLPSGVEQFF; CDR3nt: TGTGCCAGCTCACTACCGAGCGGGGTTGAGCAGTTCTTC
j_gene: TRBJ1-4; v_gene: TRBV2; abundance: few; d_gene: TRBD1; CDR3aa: CASSDPGQGGEKLFF; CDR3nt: TGTGCCAGCAGTGATCCCGGACAGGGAGGTGAAAAACTGTTTTTT
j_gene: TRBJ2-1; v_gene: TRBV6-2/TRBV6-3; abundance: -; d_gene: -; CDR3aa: CASSYVRNEQFF; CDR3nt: TGTGCCAGCAGTTACGTTCGCAATGAGCAGTTCTTC
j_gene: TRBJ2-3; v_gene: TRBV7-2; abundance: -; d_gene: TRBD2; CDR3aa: CASSPTSGITDTQYF; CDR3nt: TGTGCCAGCAGCCCTACTAGCGGGATCACAGATACGCAGTATTTT
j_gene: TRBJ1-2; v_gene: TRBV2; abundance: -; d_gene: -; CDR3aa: CASSADSNYGYTF; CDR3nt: TGTGCCAGCAGTGCTGACAGCAACTATGGCTACACCTTC
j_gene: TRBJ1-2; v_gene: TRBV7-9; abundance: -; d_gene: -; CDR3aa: CASSLTPGGYTF; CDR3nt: TGTGCCAGCAGCTTAACTCCCGGTGGCTACACCTTC
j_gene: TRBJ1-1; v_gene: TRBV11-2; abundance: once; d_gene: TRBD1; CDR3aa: CASSLAGGTEAFF; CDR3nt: TGTGCCAGCAGCTTAGCAGGGGGCACTGAAGCTTTCTTT
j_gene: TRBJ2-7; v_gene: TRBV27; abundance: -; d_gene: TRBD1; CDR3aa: CASSPQGQGIGNEQYF; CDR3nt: TGTGCCAGCAGTCCCCAAGGACAGGGAATTGGGAATGAGCAGTACTTC
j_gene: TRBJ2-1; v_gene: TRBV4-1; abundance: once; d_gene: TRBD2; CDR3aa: CASSQGERGVNEQFF; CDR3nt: TGCGCCAGCAGCCAAGGCGAGCGGGGGGTCAATGAGCAGTTCTTC
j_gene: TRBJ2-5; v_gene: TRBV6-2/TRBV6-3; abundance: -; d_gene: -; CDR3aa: CASSQLAGTETQYF; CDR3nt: TGTGCCAGCAGCCAGCTTGCGGGGACAGAGACCCAGTACTTC
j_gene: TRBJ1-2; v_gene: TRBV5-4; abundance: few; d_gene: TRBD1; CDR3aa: CASSTGQGVDNYGYTF; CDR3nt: TGTGCCAGCAGCACTGGACAGGGGGTGGATAACTATGGCTACACCTTC
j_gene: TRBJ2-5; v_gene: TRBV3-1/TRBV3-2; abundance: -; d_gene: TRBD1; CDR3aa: CASSLFQGALTQETQYF; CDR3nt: TGTGCCAGCAGCCTCTTTCAGGGGGCCCTCACCCAAGAGACCCAGTACTTC
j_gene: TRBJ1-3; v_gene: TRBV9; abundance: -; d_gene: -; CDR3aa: CASNIDNSGNTIYF; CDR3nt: TGTGCCAGCAACATAGACAACTCTGGAAACACCATATATTTT
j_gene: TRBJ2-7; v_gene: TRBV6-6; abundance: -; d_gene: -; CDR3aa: CASSLGGSSYEQYF; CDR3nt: TGTGCCAGCAGCCTGGGGGGAAGCTCCTACGAGCAGTACTTC
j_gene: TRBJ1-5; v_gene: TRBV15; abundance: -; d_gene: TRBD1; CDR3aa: CATSKQGNQPQHF; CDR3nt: TGTGCCACCAGCAAACAGGGGAATCAGCCCCAGCATTTT
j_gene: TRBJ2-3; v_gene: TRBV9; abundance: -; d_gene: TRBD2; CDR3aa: CASSVGSGASPTQYF; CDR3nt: TGTGCCAGCAGCGTAGGCAGCGGGGCCTCTCCAACGCAGTATTTT
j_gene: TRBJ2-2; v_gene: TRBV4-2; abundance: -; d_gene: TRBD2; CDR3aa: CASSQDWSGGVTGELFF; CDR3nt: TGTGCCAGCAGCCAAGACTGGAGCGGGGGGGTGACCGGGGAGCTGTTTTTT
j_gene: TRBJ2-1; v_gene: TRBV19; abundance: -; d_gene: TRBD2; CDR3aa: CASSPHGSGDNEQFF; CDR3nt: TGTGCCAGTAGTCCACACGGTAGCGGGGACAATGAGCAGTTCTTC
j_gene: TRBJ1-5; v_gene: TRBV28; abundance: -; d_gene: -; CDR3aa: CASSSIRLGSHPVHF; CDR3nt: TGTGCCAGCAGTTCAATTAGACTTGGAAGCCACCCCGTGCATTTT
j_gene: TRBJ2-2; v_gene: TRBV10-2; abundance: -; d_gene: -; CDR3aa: CASSEPGLNTGELFF; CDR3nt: TGCGCCAGCAGTGAGCCTGGACTAAACACCGGGGAGCTGTTTTTT
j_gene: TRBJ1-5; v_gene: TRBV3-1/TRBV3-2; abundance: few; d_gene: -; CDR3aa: CASSQFGSNQPQHF; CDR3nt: TGTGCCAGCAGCCAGTTCGGGAGCAATCAGCCCCAGCATTTT
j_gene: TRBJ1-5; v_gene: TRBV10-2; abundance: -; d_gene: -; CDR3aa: CASIQNQPQHF; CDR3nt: TGCGCCAGCATCCAGAATCAGCCCCAGCATTTT
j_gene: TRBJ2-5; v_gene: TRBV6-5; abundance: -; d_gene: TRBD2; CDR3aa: CASKALAGGETQYF; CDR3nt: TGTGCCAGCAAGGCCCTAGCGGGGGGTGAGACCCAGTACTTC
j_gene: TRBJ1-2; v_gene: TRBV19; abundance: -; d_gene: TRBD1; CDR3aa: CASSPPPGQGARYGYTF; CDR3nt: TGTGCCAGTAGTCCACCCCCCGGACAGGGGGCGCGTTATGGCTACACCTTC
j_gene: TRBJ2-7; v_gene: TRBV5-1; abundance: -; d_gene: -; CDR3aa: CASSSLGTYEQYF; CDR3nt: TGCGCCAGCAGTTCACTCGGGACCTACGAGCAGTACTTC
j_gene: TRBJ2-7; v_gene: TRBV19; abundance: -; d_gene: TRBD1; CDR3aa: CASSYGRGRREQYF; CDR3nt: TGTGCCAGTAGTTACGGCAGGGGGCGCCGCGAGCAGTACTTC
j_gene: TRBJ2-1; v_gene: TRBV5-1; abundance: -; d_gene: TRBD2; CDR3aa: CASSYSGGSYNEQFF; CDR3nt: TGCGCCAGCAGCTATAGCGGGGGTTCCTACAATGAGCAGTTCTTC
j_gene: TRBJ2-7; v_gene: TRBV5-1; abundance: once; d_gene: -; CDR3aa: CASSLGGHEQYF; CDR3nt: TGCGCCAGCAGCTTGGGGGGCCACGAGCAGTACTTC
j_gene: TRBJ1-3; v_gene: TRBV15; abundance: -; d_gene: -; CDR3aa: CATAPTGTLLGNTIYF; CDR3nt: TGTGCCACCGCCCCAACCGGGACACTCCTGGGAAACACCATATATTTT
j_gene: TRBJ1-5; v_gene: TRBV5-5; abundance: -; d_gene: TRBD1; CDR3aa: CASSLADRGLGPQHF; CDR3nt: TGTGCCAGCAGCTTGGCCGACAGGGGCCTTGGGCCCCAGCATTTT
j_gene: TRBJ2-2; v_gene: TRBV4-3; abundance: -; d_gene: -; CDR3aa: CASSQGSRSWFGELFF; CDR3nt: TGCGCCAGCAGCCAAGGTTCTAGGTCGTGGTTCGGGGAGCTGTTTTTT
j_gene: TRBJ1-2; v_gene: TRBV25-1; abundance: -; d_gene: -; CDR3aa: CASSEPGGRGYTF; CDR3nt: TGTGCCAGCAGTGAACCCGGCGGCCGGGGCTACACCTTC
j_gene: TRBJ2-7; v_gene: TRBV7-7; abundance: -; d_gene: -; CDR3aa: CASSTAGFSEQYF; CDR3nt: TGTGCTAGCAGCACCGCAGGGTTCTCCGAGCAGTACTTC
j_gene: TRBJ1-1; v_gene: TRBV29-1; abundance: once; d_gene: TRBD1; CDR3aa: CSVGDRGGRMNTEAFF; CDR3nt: TGCAGCGTTGGAGACAGGGGCGGGAGGATGAACACTGAAGCTTTCTTT
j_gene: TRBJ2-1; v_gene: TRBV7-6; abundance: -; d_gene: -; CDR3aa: CASSLVSYNEQFF; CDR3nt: TGTGCCAGCAGCTTAGTATCCTACAATGAGCAGTTCTTC
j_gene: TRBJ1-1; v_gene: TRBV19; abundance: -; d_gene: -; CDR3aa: CASSGAGTRRGFAFF; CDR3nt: TGTGCCAGTAGTGGGGCCGGGACTCGCCGTGGGTTTGCTTTCTTT
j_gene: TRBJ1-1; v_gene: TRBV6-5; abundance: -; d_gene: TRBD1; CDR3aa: CASSSTGASNTEAFF; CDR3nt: TGTGCCAGCAGTTCGACAGGGGCATCGAACACTGAAGCTTTCTTT
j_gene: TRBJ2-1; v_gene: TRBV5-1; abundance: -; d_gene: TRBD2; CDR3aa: CASSFGGGRSYNEQFF; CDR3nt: TGCGCCAGCAGCTTTGGCGGGGGACGCTCCTACAATGAGCAGTTCTTC
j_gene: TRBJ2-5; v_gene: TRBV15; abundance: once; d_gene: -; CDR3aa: CATSRDGGRMETQYF; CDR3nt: TGTGCCACCAGCAGAGATGGGGGCAGAATGGAGACCCAGTACTTC
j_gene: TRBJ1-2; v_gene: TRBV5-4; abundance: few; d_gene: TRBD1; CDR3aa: CASSSGQGGISYGYTF; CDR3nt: TGTGCCAGCAGCTCCGGACAGGGCGGGATTAGCTATGGCTACACCTTC
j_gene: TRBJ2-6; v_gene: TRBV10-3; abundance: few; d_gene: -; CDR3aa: CAIPQGPRSGANVLTF; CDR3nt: TGTGCCATCCCCCAGGGCCCCCGCTCTGGGGCCAACGTCCTGACTTTC
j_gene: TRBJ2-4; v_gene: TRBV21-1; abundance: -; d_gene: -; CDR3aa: CASSKDVTVVAKNIQYF; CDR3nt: TGTGCCAGCAGCAAAGACGTTACAGTTGTAGCCAAAAACATTCAGTACTTC
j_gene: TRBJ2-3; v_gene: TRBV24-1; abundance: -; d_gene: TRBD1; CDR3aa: CATSDLKTGDTDTQYF; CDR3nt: TGTGCCACCAGTGACCTAAAAACAGGGGACACAGATACGCAGTATTTT
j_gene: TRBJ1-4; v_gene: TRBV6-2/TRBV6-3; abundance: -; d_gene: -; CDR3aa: CASSSPGGVEKLFF; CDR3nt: TGTGCCAGCAGTTCTCCCGGGGGGGTCGAAAAACTGTTTTTT
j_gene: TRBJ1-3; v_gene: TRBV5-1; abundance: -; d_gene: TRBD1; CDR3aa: CASSPGTGRMTGNTIYF; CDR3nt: TGCGCCAGCAGCCCCGGGACAGGGAGAATGACTGGAAACACCATATATTTT
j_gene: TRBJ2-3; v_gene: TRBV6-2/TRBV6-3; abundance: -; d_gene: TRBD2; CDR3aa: CASSLAGTRRPTQYF; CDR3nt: TGTGCCAGCAGTCTGGCCGGGACTAGGCGGCCTACGCAGTATTTT
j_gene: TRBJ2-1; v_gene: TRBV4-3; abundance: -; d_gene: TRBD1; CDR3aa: CASSQDPGQGSYNEQFF; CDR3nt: TGCGCCAGCAGCCAAGATCCCGGACAGGGGTCCTACAATGAGCAGTTCTTC
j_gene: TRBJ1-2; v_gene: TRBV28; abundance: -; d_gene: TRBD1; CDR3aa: CASTQGGAYGYTF; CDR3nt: TGTGCCAGCACCCAGGGGGGAGCTTATGGCTACACCTTC